Below are 15 T cell receptor beta chains sequenced from a single sample in a study of T cell repertoires in cytomegalovirus infection. Using its own MiXCR run on the reads, TCRdb lists one record per CDR3 protein. The sample consists of some 940,000 distinct CDR3 sequences, around 29% of them appearing once. Antigens for these TCRs are unknown. The specimen was cultured CD8+ T cells from PBMCs, collected from culture after CMV antigen stimulation. These receptors were obtained from a human donor in good health (CMV status not recorded). Some clones in this sample may be carry-over from other donors' samples.

This clonotype was seen at least ten times. The chain uses TRBV4-2 and TRBJ2-2; tentative D call: TRBD2 (7 bases). V shed 0 bases and J shed 4 bases, with 15 bases lying between them. The CDR3 length is 17 residues. Germline V CDR1 and CDR2: LGHNA, YNFKEQ. The CDR3 nucleotides read TGTGCCAGCAGCCAAGATAAGTGGGGGGGCGGCACCGGGGAGCTGTTTTTT. It encodes CASSQDKWGGGTGELFF.

The chain uses TRBV15 and TRBJ2-3, with a weak D call TRBD1 (5 bases). V lost 5 bases to trimming and J lost 0 bases, with 15 bases between them. The CDR3 is made up of 16 amino acids. CDR1 and CDR2 (germline): LNHNV, YYDKDF (reference sequence). Here the CDR3 reads CATSGTGESSTDTQYF. In DNA form, the CDR3 reads TGTGCCACCAGCGGTACAGGAGAATCTAGCACAGATACGCAGTATTTT.

This clonotype was seen a few times. The V gene is TRBV5-5, the J gene TRBJ2-2; D tentatively reads TRBD1 or TRBD2 (5 bases each). CDR1 and CDR2 from the germline V gene are SGHKS and YYEKEE (reference sequence). This CDR3 spans 12 amino acids. V gave up 4 bases and J gave up 13 bases, with 14 bases separating them. CDR3 nucleotide sequence: TGTGCCAGCAGCCTCGGGGCCCCGGGGCTGTTTTTT. It codes for CASSLGAPGLFF. The variable domain in full, with the rest retrieved from reference TRBV5-5 and TRBJ2-2, is DAGVTQSPTHLIKTRGQQVTLRCSPISGHKSVSWYQQVLGQGPQFIFQYYEKEERGRGNFPDRFSARQFPNYSSELNVNALLLGDSALYLCASSLGAPGLFFGEGSRLTVL.

The V call is TRBV11-3, the J call TRBJ2-1, with 8 bases matching TRBD1. V was clipped by 4 bases and J by 7 bases; unmatched bases: 9. The CDR3 runs 15 residues. Germline CDR1 and CDR2: SGHNT and YENEEA. The CDR3 DNA sequence: TGTGCCAGCAGCTCGAGGACAGGGCCTACAAATGAGCAGTTCTTC. Its protein product is CASSSRTGPTNEQFF.

Concerning this clonotype itself: Compared with germline, one end of the junction differs, possibly owing to a read error. The rearrangement uses TRBV6-2 or TRBV6-3 and TRBJ1-6, with D unresolved. Per the germline V gene, CDR1 is MNHEY and CDR2 is SVGEGT. The CDR3 is 11 residues long. The CDR3 is CASSKSGVGFF. CDR3 DNA sequence: TGTGCCAGCAGTAAATCCGGGGTTGGCTTTTTT.

The chain recombines TRBV7-9 with TRBJ1-5; 9 bases match TRBD1. Germline V gene lookup returns CDR1 SEHNR and CDR2 FQNEAQ (reference sequence). The trim removed 5 bases at V and 4 bases at J, leaving 12 bases unmatched. The CDR3 is 17 residues long. This chain's CDR3 is CASSPGRQGVLNQPQHF. The CDR3, as DNA: TGTGCCAGCAGCCCCGGCAGACAGGGGGTGTTGAATCAGCCCCAGCATTTT.

This clonotype was seen repeatedly, ten times or more. The chain has TRBV12-3 or TRBV12-4 and TRBJ2-1; the D gene is possibly TRBD1 (7 bases). The CDR3 has 11 residues. V was cut by 6 bases and J by 10 bases, with 10 bases left in between. As DNA, the CDR3 is TGTGCCAGCAGGCAGGGGGGAGAGCAGTTCTTC. Amino acids: CASRQGGEQFF.

J is TRBJ2-7 and V is TRBV12-3 or TRBV12-4; possibly TRBD1 or TRBD2 for D (5 bases each). The CDR3 loop spans 12 amino acids. V lost 6 bases and J lost 6, with 12 bases in between. The CDR3 DNA sequence: TGTGCCAGCAGGATTGGGGGTCTCGAGCAGTACTTC. This sequence encodes CASRIGGLEQYF.

This clonotype has at least ten counts. This sequence joins TRBV7-2 and TRBJ2-7; the match to TRBD2 covers 9 bases. This CDR3 is 17 amino acids long. CDR1 is SGHTA, CDR2 FQGNSA, per germline. V lost 5 bases, J lost 1 base, and 12 bases stayed unmatched. CDR3 sequence reads: CASSRNPRAGGSYEQYV. The CDR3 coding sequence is TGTGCCAGCAGCCGAAACCCACGAGCGGGGGGTTCCTACGAGCAGTACGTC.

This chain links TRBV10-1 with TRBJ2-2; 10 nucleotides agree with TRBD2. The CDR3 has 15 amino acids. From germline, CDR1 is WNHNN and CDR2 SYGVQD (reference sequence). V lost 5 bases, J lost 2 bases, and 2 bases stayed unmatched. The CDR3 reads CASSLAGDNTGELFF. CDR3 coding DNA: TGCGCCAGCAGTCTAGCGGGGGATAACACCGGGGAGCTGTTTTTT.

This clonotype appeared many times. The rearrangement links TRBV6-1 to TRBJ2-1; D is possibly TRBD2 (6 bases). Trimming took off 5 bases at V and 4 bases at J, with 15 bases between the two ends. The CDR3 has 15 amino acids. Per the germline V gene, CDR1 is MNHNS and CDR2 is SASEGT. CDR3 sequence: CASSRPRGAYNEQFF. DNA for the CDR3: TGTGCCAGCAGTCGCCCGCGGGGAGCGTACAATGAGCAGTTCTTC.

This clonotype was recorded at least ten times. The chain employs TRBV7-2 and TRBJ1-6; tentatively, D is TRBD1 (5 bases). CDR1 is SGHTA, CDR2 FQGNSA, per germline. The CDR3 length is 15 residues. V dropped 5 bases and J dropped 7 bases, with 15 bases sitting between them. Here the CDR3 reads CASSPLDGANSPLHF. CDR3 sequence (DNA): TGTGCCAGCAGCCCTCTAGATGGGGCAAATTCACCCCTCCACTTT.

V gene TRBV5-5 combines with J gene TRBJ2-3; maybe TRBD1 (6 bases). There are 13 residues in the CDR3. V was cut by 0 bases and J by 9 bases, with 11 bases left in between. Germline lookup yields CDR1 SGHKS and CDR2 YYEKEE (reference sequence). CDR3: CASSLVDQGTQYF. CDR3 coding DNA: TGTGCCAGCAGCTTGGTGGACCAGGGGACGCAGTATTTT.

This clonotype was detected a few times. The V and J genes are TRBV6-5 and TRBJ2-5, with D perhaps matching TRBD2 (6 bases). Germline V lookup: CDR1 MNHEY, CDR2 SVGAGI. The CDR3 length is 15 residues. Trimming removed 0 bases from V and 1 base from J, with 9 bases in between. The CDR3 DNA sequence: TGTGCCAGCAGTTACTCCCGTAGCGGCCAAGAGACCCAGTACTTC. It yields the protein CASSYSRSGQETQYF.

This chain connects TRBV7-9 to TRBJ2-1; maybe TRBD1 (6 bases). Germline-derived CDR1 and CDR2 are SEHNR and FQNEAQ (reference sequence). The CDR3 has 12 amino acids. Trimming took off 5 bases at V and 9 bases at J, with 11 bases between the two ends. The DNA of the CDR3 is TGTGCCAGCAGCAGGACAGAGAGTGAGCAGTTCTTC. Encoded protein: CASSRTESEQFF.